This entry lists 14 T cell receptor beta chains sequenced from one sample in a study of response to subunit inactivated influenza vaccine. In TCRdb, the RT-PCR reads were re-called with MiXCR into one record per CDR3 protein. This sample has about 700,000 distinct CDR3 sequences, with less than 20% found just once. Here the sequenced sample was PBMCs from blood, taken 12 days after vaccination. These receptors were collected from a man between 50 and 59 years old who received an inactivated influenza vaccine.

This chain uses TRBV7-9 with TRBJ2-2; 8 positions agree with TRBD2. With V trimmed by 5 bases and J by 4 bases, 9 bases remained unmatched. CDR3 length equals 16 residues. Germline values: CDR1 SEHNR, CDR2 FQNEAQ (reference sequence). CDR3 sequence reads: CASSLLSGSGTGELFF. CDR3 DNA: TGTGCCAGCAGCCTCCTGAGCGGGAGTGGCACCGGGGAGCTGTTTTTT.

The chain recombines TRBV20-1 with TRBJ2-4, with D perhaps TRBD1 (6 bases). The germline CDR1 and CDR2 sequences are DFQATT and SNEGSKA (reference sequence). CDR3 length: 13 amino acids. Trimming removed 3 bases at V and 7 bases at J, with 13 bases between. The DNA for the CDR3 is TGCAGTGCTAGCACAACTAGGGGGAACATTCAGTACTTC. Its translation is CSASTTRGNIQYF.

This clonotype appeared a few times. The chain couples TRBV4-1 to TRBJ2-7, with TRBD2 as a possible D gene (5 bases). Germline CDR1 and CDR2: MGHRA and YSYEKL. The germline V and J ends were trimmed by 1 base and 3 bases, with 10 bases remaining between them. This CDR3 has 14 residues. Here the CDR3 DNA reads TGCGCCAGCAGCCAAGGTGAGGGCATCTACGAGCAGTACTTC. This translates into CASSQGEGIYEQYF.

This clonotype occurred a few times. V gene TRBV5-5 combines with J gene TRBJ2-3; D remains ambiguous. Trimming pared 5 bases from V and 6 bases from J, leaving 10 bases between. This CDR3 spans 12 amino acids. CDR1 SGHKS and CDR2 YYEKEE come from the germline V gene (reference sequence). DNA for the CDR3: TGTGCCAGCAGAAGTATCGTTGATACGCAGTATTTT. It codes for CASRSIVDTQYF.

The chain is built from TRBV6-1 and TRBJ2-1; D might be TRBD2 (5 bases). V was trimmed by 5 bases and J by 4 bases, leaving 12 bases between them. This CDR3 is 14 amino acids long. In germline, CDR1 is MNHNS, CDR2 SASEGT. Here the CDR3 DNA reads TGTGCCAGCAGTCCATGGGGAGATTACAATGAGCAGTTCTTC. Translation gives CASSPWGDYNEQFF.

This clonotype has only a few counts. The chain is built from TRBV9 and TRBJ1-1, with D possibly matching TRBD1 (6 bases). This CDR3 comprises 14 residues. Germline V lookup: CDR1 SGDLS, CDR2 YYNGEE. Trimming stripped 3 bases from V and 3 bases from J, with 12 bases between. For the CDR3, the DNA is TGTGCCAGCAGCGGCCCGACAGGACACACTGAAGCTTTCTTT. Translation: CASSGPTGHTEAFF.

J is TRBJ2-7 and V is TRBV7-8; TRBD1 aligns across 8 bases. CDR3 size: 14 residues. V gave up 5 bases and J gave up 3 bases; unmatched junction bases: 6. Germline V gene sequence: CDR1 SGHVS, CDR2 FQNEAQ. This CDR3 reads CASSAQGVGYEQYF. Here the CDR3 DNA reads TGTGCCAGCAGCGCACAGGGGGTAGGCTACGAGCAGTACTTC.

CDR3 DNA: TGTGCCAGCAGTCCCCGTAATAGCCTTGCTGAGCAGTTCTTC. This encodes CASSPRNSLAEQFF. This rearrangement joins TRBV12-3 or TRBV12-4 to TRBJ2-1, with D unclear. The CDR3 loop spans 14 amino acids. The ends were cut back, 5 bases at V and 9 bases at J, with 17 bases in the middle.

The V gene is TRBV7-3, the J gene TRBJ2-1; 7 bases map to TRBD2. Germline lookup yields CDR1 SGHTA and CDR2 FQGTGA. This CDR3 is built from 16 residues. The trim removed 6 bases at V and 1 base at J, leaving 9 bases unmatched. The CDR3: CASSPEAGLSYNEQFF. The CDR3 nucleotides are TGTGCCAGCAGTCCAGAAGCGGGGCTATCCTACAATGAGCAGTTCTTC.

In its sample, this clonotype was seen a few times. CDR3 DNA: TGTGCCAGCAGGGACAGGAGCCGTAATTGGGAAAAACTGTTTTTT. Translated, it gives CASRDRSRNWEKLFF. The rearrangement links TRBV2 to TRBJ1-4; TRBD1 agrees at 7 bases. CDR1 is SNHLY and CDR2 is FYNNEI in the germline V gene. The V segment lost 6 bases and the J segment 8 bases; nucleotides outside the gene matches: 12. This CDR3 is 15 amino acids long.

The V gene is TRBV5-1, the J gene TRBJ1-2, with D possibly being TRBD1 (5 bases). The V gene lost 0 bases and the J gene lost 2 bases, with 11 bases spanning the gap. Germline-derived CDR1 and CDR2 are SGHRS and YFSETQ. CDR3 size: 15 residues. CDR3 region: CASSLDRQQNYGYTF. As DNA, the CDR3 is TGCGCCAGCAGCTTGGACCGACAGCAGAACTATGGCTACACCTTC.

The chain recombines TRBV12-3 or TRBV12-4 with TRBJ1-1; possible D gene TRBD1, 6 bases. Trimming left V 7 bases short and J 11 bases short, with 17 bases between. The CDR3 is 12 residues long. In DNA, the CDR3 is TGTGCCAGCACCCTAGGAACAGGGAGTGCTTTCTTT. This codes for CASTLGTGSAFF.

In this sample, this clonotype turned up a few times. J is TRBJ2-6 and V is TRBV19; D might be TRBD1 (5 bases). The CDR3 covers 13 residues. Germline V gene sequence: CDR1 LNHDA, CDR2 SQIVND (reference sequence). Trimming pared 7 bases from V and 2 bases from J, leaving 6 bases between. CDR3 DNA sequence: TGTGCCAGTACAGGGCCTGGGGCCAACGTCCTGACTTTC. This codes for CASTGPGANVLTF.

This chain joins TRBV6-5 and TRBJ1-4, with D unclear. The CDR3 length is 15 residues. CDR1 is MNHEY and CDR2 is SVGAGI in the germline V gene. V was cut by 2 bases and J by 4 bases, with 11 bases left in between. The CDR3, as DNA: TGTGCCAGCAGTTACGGTCAGAGAAATAATGAAAAACTGTTTTTT. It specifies CASSYGQRNNEKLFF.